The 5 T cell receptor beta chains reported below all come from one sample, sequenced in a study of T cell repertoires in cytomegalovirus infection. TCRdb recomputed calls from the reads with MiXCR, one row per CDR3 protein. The sample includes some 150,000 distinct CDR3 sequences, less than 25% of them seen just once. The specimen sequenced was PBMCs. Receptor source: a human donor in good health (CMV status not recorded). Some clones in this sample may be carry-over from other donors' samples.

This rearrangement joins TRBV12-3 or TRBV12-4 to TRBJ2-2; a weak D match, TRBD1 (5 bases). The CDR3 extends over 15 amino acids. Between the trimmed V and J ends, which lost 6 bases and 0 bases, there was a span of 11 bases. DNA for the CDR3: TGTGCCAGCAGGGAACAGGCGGCGAACACCGGGGAGCTGTTTTTT. Protein: CASREQAANTGELFF.

This clonotype occurred a few times. This chain uses TRBV7-9 with TRBJ2-7; D gene uncertain. Per germline, CDR1 SEHNR and CDR2 FQNEAQ (reference sequence). This CDR3 comprises 12 residues. Trimming removed 4 bases from V and 5 bases from J, with 9 bases in between. The CDR3 nucleotides read TGTGCCAGCAGCTCCCTGGTTGACGAGCAGTACTTC. It translates to CASSSLVDEQYF.

This clonotype has a handful of counts. V gene TRBV19 combines with J gene TRBJ1-1, with TRBD1 identical over 11 bases. Trimming cost V 9 bases and J 6 bases; bases outside gene matches: 9. This CDR3 contains 14 residues. Germline lookup yields CDR1 LNHDA and CDR2 SQIVND (reference sequence). CDR3 in amino acids: CASRTGQGAAEAFF. CDR3 coding DNA: TGTGCCAGCCGAACAGGACAGGGGGCGGCTGAAGCTTTCTTT.

This clonotype has just a few counts. The V and J genes are TRBV5-6 and TRBJ2-3; D is ambiguous. The CDR3 loop spans 14 amino acids. Germline V gene data show CDR1 as SGHDT and CDR2 as YYEEEE. V gave up 0 bases and J gave up 9 bases, with 14 bases separating them. The CDR3 DNA follows: TGTGCCAGCAGCTTGGGGTTCCGGACGGGCACGCAGTATTTT. Translation gives CASSLGFRTGTQYF.

The chain combines TRBV7-2 with TRBJ2-7, with 7 nucleotides matching TRBD2. V shed 8 bases, J shed 2 bases, and the junction held 9 bases outside the gene matches. Per germline, CDR1 SGHTA and CDR2 FQGNSA. The CDR3 extends over 14 amino acids. The CDR3 spells CASRMGGGTYEQYF. The CDR3 DNA sequence: TGTGCCAGCCGGATGGGGGGGGGGACCTACGAGCAGTACTTC.